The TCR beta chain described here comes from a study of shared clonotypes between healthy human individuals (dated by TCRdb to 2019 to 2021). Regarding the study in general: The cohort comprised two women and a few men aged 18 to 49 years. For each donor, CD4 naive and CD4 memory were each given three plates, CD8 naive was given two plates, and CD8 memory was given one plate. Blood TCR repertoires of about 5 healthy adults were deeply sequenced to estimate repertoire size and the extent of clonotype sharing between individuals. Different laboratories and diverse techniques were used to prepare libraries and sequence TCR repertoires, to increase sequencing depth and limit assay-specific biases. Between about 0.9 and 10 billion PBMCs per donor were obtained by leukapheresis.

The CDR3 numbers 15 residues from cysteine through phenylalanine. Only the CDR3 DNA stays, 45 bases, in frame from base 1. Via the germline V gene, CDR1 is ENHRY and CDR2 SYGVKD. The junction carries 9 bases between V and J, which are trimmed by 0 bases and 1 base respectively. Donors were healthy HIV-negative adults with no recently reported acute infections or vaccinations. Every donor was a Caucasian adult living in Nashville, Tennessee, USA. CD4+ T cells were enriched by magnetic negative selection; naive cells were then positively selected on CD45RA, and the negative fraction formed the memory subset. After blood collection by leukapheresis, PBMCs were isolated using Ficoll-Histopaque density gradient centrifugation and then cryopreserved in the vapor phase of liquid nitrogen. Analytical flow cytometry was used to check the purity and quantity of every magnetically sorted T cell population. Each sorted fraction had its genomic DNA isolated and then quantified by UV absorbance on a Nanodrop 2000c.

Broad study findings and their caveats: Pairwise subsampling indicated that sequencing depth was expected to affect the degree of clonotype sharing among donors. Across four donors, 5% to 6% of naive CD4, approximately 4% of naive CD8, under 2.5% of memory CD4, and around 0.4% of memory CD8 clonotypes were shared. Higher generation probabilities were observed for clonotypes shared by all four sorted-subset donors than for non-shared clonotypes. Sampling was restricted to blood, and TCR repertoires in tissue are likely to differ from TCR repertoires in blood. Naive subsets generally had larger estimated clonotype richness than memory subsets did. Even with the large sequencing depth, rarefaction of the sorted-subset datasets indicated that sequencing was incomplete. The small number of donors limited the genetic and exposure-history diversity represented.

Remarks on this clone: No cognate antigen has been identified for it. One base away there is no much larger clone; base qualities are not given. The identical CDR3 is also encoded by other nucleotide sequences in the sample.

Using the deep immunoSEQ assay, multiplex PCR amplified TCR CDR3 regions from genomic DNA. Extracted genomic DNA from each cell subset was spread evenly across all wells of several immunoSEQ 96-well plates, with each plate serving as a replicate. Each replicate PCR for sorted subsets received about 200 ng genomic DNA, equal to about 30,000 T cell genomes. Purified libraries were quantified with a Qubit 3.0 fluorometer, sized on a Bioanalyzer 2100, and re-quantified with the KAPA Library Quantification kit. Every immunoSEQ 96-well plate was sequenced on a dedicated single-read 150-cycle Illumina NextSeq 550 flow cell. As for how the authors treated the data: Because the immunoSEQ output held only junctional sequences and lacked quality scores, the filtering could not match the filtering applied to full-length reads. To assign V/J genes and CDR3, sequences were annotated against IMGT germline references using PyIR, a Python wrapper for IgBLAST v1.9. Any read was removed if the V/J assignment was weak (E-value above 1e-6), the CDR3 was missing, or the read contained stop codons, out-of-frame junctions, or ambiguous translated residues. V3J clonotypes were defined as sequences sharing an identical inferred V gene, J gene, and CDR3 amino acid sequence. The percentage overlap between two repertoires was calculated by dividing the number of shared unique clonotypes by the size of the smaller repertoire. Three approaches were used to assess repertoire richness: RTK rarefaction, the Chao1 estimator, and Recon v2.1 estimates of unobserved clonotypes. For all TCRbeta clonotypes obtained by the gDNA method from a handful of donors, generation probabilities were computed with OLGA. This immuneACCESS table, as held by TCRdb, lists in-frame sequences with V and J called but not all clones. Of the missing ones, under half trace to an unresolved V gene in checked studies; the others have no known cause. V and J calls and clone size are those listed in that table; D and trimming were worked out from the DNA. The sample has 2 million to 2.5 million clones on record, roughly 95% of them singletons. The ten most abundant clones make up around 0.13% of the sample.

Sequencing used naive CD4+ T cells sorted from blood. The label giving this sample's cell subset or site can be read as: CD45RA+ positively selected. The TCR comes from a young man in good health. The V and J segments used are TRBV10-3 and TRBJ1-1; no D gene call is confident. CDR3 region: CAISESRTENTEAFF. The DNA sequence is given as TGTGCCATCAGTGAGTCGAGGACGGAGAACACTGAAGCTTTCTTT.